The TCR beta chain described here comes from a study of T cells after posttransplantation cyclophosphamide. The repertoire was sequenced with immunoSEQ multiplex PCR; TCRdb's copy has only in-frame clones and lacks some. Sampling found under 15,000 clones, none seen once. Treatment was busulfan-fludarabine conditioning, a marrow graft, and cyclophosphamide on days +3 and +4. The length of the CDR3 is 14 residues. Between the trimmed V and J ends, which lost 2 bases and 5 bases, there was a span of 10 bases. Germline CDR1 SGHRS, CDR2 YFSETQ. This clone was observed at least ten times. As yet, its antigen is unknown. The study, taken as a whole, reports: After PTCy, TRB diversity resembled that of CNI/methotrexate controls. Donor-recipient repertoire similarity was low at 1-2 months, rising over year one. Skin or GI-infiltrating T cells shared few TRB sequences with blood.

The sequenced sample was PBMCs, obtained after allogeneic stem cell transplant with posttransplant cyclophosphamide. This chain joins TRBV5-1 and TRBJ1-4; D perhaps matches TRBD1 (5 bases). This TCR was sampled from a female patient aged 40 to 55 who received an allogeneic stem cell transplant from a related donor, was CMV-positive, and had acute GVHD only. A subset of T cells may come from the graft donor. The CDR3 is CASSFGRGNEKLFF. The DNA for the CDR3 is TGCGCCAGCAGCTTTGGGCGGGGGAATGAAAAACTGTTTTTT.